These T cell receptor beta chains were read from a single sample in a study of sequential checkpoint blockade in melanoma. Libraries were prepared by immunoSEQ multiplex PCR; TCRdb keeps only in-frame clonotypes and omits some of them. There are under 25,000 clones in the sample; approximately 72% occur only once, and 35% to 40% lies in the top ten. The source material was CD8+ T cells sorted from blood (inferred from file names), sampled from a patient given nivolumab and ipilimumab in sequence. The receptors were sampled from a human donor with melanoma. Each CDR3 is given with its conserved first and last residue. Fields, in order: J gene, D gene, clone size, V gene, CDR3 DNA, CDR3 protein. A D gene is named only where the DNA matches it firmly. Expanded clones are given a class, and other clones once, few, many or no size at all.

j_gene: TRBJ2-7; d_gene: TRBD2; abundance: .; v_gene: TRBV28; CDR3nt: TGTGCCAGCAGTTCTCTAGCGGGGGACACCTACGAGCAGTACTTC; CDR3aa: CASSSLAGDTYEQYF
j_gene: TRBJ1-4; d_gene: .; abundance: .; v_gene: TRBV11-2; CDR3nt: TGTGCCAGCAGCCCTCAGGGGTGGAATGAAAAACTGTTTTTT; CDR3aa: CASSPQGWNEKLFF
j_gene: TRBJ2-7; d_gene: .; abundance: few; v_gene: TRBV4-1; CDR3nt: TGCGCCAGCAGCCAAGAAGTACAGGTCGACGAGCAGTACTTC; CDR3aa: CASSQEVQVDEQYF
j_gene: TRBJ1-1; d_gene: .; abundance: few; v_gene: TRBV11-2; CDR3nt: TGTGCCAGCAGCTACGACGGGGGTACTGAAGCTTTCTTT; CDR3aa: CASSYDGGTEAFF
j_gene: TRBJ2-7; d_gene: TRBD1; abundance: .; v_gene: TRBV6-5; CDR3nt: TGTGCCAGCAGTTACGAGGGGGCTAGCGAGCAGTACTTC; CDR3aa: CASSYEGASEQYF
j_gene: TRBJ2-7; d_gene: .; abundance: .; v_gene: TRBV11-2; CDR3nt: TGTGCCAGCAGCTTAGAACCAGGGGACTACGAGCAGTACTTC; CDR3aa: CASSLEPGDYEQYF
j_gene: TRBJ1-2; d_gene: .; abundance: .; v_gene: TRBV19; CDR3nt: TGTGCCAGTACCTTCTCGCAGACTGTTAACTATGGCTACACCTTC; CDR3aa: CASTFSQTVNYGYTF
j_gene: TRBJ1-3; d_gene: .; abundance: .; v_gene: TRBV13; CDR3nt: TGTGCCAGCAGCTACCAACCGCCCCAAACAGGTCTGTCTGGAAACACCATATATTTT; CDR3aa: CASSYQPPQTGLSGNTIYF
j_gene: TRBJ1-5; d_gene: .; abundance: .; v_gene: TRBV6-1; CDR3nt: TGTGCCAGCAGTGACGGCAATCAGCCCCAGCATTTT; CDR3aa: CASSDGNQPQHF
j_gene: TRBJ2-7; d_gene: TRBD1; abundance: .; v_gene: TRBV5-1; CDR3nt: TGCGCCAGCAGCTTTGAGGGGGCTGGGTCCTACGAGCAGTACTTC; CDR3aa: CASSFEGAGSYEQYF
j_gene: TRBJ2-7; d_gene: TRBD1; abundance: .; v_gene: TRBV5-1; CDR3nt: TGCGCCAGCAGTAACCGGGACAGGGTTTCCTACGAGCAGTACTTC; CDR3aa: CASSNRDRVSYEQYF
j_gene: TRBJ1-1; d_gene: .; abundance: .; v_gene: TRBV28; CDR3nt: TGTGCCAGCACTCCCGGGCCAGGGCGCACTGAAGCTTTCTTT; CDR3aa: CASTPGPGRTEAFF
j_gene: TRBJ2-7; d_gene: .; abundance: .; v_gene: TRBV10-3; CDR3nt: TGTGCCATCGTCACGGTCTCCTACGAGCAGTACTTC; CDR3aa: CAIVTVSYEQYF
j_gene: TRBJ1-5; d_gene: .; abundance: .; v_gene: TRBV6-5; CDR3nt: TGTGCCAGCACGGGAGGGGGGGATCAGCCCCAGCATTTT; CDR3aa: CASTGGGDQPQHF
j_gene: TRBJ2-7; d_gene: TRBD1; abundance: .; v_gene: TRBV7-8; CDR3nt: TGTGCCAGCAGCTTAGGACAGGGGGCCTACGAGCAGTACTTC; CDR3aa: CASSLGQGAYEQYF
j_gene: TRBJ1-1; d_gene: .; abundance: .; v_gene: TRBV9; CDR3nt: TGTGCCAGCAGCGCCTACAGGGAGGGGCGCACTGAAGCTTTCTTT; CDR3aa: CASSAYREGRTEAFF
j_gene: TRBJ2-7; d_gene: TRBD2; abundance: .; v_gene: TRBV7-9; CDR3nt: TGTGCCAGCAGCCCCGGTGGGGCGGGAGGGCCTCCCGAGCAGTACTTC; CDR3aa: CASSPGGAGGPPEQYF
j_gene: TRBJ1-5; d_gene: TRBD1; abundance: .; v_gene: TRBV2; CDR3nt: TGTGCCACCGGGACAGGGGGAGGGCAGCCCCAGCATTTT; CDR3aa: CATGTGGGQPQHF
j_gene: TRBJ1-2; d_gene: TRBD1; abundance: .; v_gene: TRBV5-6; CDR3nt: TGTGCCAGTCGGGACAGGGCCTTCTATGGCTACACCTTC; CDR3aa: CASRDRAFYGYTF
j_gene: TRBJ1-2; d_gene: TRBD1; abundance: .; v_gene: TRBV4-2; CDR3nt: TGTGCCAGCAGCCCGCCCGACCCGAACAGGACAGGCCGCGGCTACACCTTC; CDR3aa: CASSPPDPNRTGRGYTF
j_gene: TRBJ1-1; d_gene: .; abundance: few; v_gene: TRBV4-2; CDR3nt: TGTGCCAGCAGTCCATCCCCGGGGTTTGAAGCTTTCTTT; CDR3aa: CASSPSPGFEAFF
j_gene: TRBJ2-7; d_gene: .; abundance: .; v_gene: TRBV7-6; CDR3nt: TGTGCCAGCAGCTTAGCCGGGGGCTCCTACGAGCAGTACTTC; CDR3aa: CASSLAGGSYEQYF
j_gene: TRBJ1-1; d_gene: TRBD1; abundance: .; v_gene: TRBV5-1; CDR3nt: TGCGCCAGCAGCTTTGGACAGGAGAACACTGAAGCTTTCTTT; CDR3aa: CASSFGQENTEAFF